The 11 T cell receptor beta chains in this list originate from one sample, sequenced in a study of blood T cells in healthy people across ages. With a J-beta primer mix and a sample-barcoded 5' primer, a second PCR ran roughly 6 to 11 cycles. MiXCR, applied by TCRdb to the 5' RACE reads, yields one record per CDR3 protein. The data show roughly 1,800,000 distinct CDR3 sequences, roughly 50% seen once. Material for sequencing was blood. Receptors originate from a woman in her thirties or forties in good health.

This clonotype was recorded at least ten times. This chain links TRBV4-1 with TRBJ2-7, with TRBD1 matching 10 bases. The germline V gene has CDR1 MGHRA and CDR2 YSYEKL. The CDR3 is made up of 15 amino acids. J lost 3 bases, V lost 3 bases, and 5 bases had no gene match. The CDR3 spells CASSHTGTGVYEQYF. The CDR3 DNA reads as TGCGCCAGCAGCCATACCGGGACAGGGGTCTACGAGCAGTACTTC.

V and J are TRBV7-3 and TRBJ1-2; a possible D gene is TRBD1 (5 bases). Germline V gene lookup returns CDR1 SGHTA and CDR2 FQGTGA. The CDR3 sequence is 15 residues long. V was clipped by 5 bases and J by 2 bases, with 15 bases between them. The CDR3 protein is CASSKQDTSNYGYTF. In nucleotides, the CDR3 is TGTGCCAGCAGCAAACAGGACACGTCCAACTATGGCTACACCTTC.

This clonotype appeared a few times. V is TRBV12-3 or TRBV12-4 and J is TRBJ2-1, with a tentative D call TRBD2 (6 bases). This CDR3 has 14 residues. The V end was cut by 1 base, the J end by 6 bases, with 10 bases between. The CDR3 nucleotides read TGTGCCAGCAGTTTAGACGGGAGTTTCAATGAGCAGTTCTTC. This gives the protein CASSLDGSFNEQFF.

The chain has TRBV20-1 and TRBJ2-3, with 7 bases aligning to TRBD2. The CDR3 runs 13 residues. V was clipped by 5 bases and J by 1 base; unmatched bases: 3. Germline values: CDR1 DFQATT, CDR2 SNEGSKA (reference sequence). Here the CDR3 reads CSARGVGTDTQYF. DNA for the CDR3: TGCAGTGCTCGGGGGGTCGGCACAGATACGCAGTATTTT.

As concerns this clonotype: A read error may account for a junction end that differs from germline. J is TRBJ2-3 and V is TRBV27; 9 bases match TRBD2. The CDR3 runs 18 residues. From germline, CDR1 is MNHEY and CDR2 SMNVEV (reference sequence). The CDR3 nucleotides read TGTGCCAGCAGTTTATCGGCGGGGGGGAAGAGGAGCACAGATAGGCAGTATTTT. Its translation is CASSLSAGGKRSTDRQYF.

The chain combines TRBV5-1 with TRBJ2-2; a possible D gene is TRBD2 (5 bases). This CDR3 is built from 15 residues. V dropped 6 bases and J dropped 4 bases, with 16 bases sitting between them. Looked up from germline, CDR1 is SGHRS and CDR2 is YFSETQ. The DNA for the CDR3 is TGCGCCAGCACCCCGGGAATGGTGGGCACCGGGGAGCTGTTTTTT. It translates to CASTPGMVGTGELFF. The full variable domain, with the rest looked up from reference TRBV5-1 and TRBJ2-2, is KAGVTQTPRYLIKTRGQQVTLSCSPISGHRSVSWYQQTPGQGLQFLFEYFSETQRNKGNFPGRFSGRQFSNSRSEMNVSTLELGDSALYLCASTPGMVGTGELFFGEGSRLTVL.

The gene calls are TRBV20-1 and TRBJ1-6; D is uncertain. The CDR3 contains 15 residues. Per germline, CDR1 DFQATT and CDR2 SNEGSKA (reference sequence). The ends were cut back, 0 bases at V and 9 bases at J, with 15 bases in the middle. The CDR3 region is CSAREKPVSGSPLHF. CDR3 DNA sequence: TGCAGTGCTAGAGAAAAACCGGTTTCGGGTTCACCCCTCCACTTT.

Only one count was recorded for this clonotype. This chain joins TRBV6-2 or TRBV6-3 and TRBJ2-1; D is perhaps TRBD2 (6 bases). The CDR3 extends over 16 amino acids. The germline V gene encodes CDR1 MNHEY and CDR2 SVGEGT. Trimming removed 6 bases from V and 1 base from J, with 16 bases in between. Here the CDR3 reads CASRGDFLTSYNEQFF. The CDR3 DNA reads TGTGCCAGCAGGGGGGACTTCCTAACTTCCTACAATGAGCAGTTCTTC.

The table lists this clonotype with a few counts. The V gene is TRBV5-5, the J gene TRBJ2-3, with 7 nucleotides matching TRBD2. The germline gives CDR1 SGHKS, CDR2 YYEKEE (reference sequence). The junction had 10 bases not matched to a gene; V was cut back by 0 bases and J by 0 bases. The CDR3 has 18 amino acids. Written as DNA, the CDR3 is TGTGCCAGCAGCTTGGTTACCGGACTAGGTCCTAGCACAGATACGCAGTATTTT. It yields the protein CASSLVTGLGPSTDTQYF.

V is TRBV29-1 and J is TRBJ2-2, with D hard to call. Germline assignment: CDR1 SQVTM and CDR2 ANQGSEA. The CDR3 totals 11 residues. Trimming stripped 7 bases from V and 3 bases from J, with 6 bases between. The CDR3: CSGAHTGELFF. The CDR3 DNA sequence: TGCAGCGGCGCCCACACCGGGGAGCTGTTTTTT.

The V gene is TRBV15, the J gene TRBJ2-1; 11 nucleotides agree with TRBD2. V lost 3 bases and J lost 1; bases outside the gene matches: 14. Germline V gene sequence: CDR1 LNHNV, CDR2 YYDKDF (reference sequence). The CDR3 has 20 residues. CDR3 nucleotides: TGTGCCACCAGCAGCCCCACAACCCGGGGACTAGCGGCGTCCTACAATGAGCAGTTCTTC. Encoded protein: CATSSPTTRGLAASYNEQFF.